Below are 12 T cell receptor beta chains sequenced from a single sample in a study of shared clonotypes between healthy human individuals. Terminally differentiated effector memory CD45RA+ cells were excluded from the naive CD8 cells, which were CD45RO-negative and positively selected for CCR7. Libraries were prepared by immunoSEQ multiplex PCR; TCRdb keeps only in-frame clonotypes and omits some of them. The table records approximately 840,000 clones, roughly 96% of them present only once. Sample: naive CD8+ T cells sorted from blood. The receptor source for this set is a man younger than 40 in good health.

The gene calls are TRBV15 and TRBJ2-1, with TRBD2 matching 9 bases. Per germline, CDR1 LNHNV and CDR2 YYDKDF (reference sequence). The V and J ends lost 0 bases and 4 bases, in that order; junction bases with no gene match: 16. CDR3 length equals 20 residues. The CDR3 DNA is TGTGCCACCAGCAGAGACGAAGGCTTGGGACTAGCAGCCATTTACAATGAGCAGTTCTTC. This gives the protein CATSRDEGLGLAAIYNEQFF.

V usage is TRBV6-5 and J usage is TRBJ2-7; 8 nucleotides match TRBD1. The CDR3 runs to 13 residues. V trimming: 6 bases; J trimming: 5 bases; junction bases outside the gene matches: 6. Germline CDR1 reads MNHEY; CDR2 reads SVGAGI. CDR3 DNA: TGTGCCAGCAGAAAGGGACAGGTGGACGAGCAGTACTTC. It encodes CASRKGQVDEQYF.

The genes are TRBV4-1 and TRBJ2-1; no reliable D call. Germline loops: CDR1 MGHRA, CDR2 YSYEKL. CDR3 length: 15 amino acids. Trimming took off 0 bases at V and 8 bases at J, with 14 bases between the two ends. CDR3 DNA: TGCGCCAGCAGCCAAGACGGGTACACAGTCGATGAGCAGTTCTTC. Its protein product is CASSQDGYTVDEQFF.

The chain joins TRBV7-9 to TRBJ2-3; possible D gene TRBD2, 6 bases. Trimming removed 0 bases from V and 3 bases from J, with 13 bases in between. Germline V gives CDR1 SEHNR, CDR2 FQNEAQ (reference sequence). The CDR3 sequence is 16 residues long. CDR3 DNA sequence: TGTGCCAGCAGCTTAGCGCAGGGAGGTTTGACAGATACGCAGTATTTT. Protein sequence: CASSLAQGGLTDTQYF.

The table lists this clone with a count of one. This chain joins TRBV6-5 and TRBJ2-4; D not certain. V was cut by 0 bases and J by 15 bases, with 15 bases left in between. The CDR3 totals 13 residues. CDR1 is MNHEY, CDR2 SVGAGI, per germline. CDR3 nucleotides: TGTGCCAGCAGTTACTCGAACCTGGGTCCCCCGTACTTC. Its translation is CASSYSNLGPPYF.

V is TRBV7-9 and J is TRBJ2-3; TRBD1 or TRBD2 may be the D gene (5 bases each). The V and J ends lost 1 base and 0 bases respectively, with 14 bases between them. Germline V lookup: CDR1 SEHNR, CDR2 FQNEAQ (reference sequence). CDR3 size: 17 residues. The CDR3 nucleotides read TGTGCCAGCAGCTTAGGCCAAGTGGGACCTAGCACAGATACGCAGTATTTT. Protein product: CASSLGQVGPSTDTQYF.

The J gene is TRBJ2-7, the V gene TRBV27; TRBD2 matches 11 bases. Per germline, CDR1 MNHEY and CDR2 SMNVEV (reference sequence). The CDR3 is 16 residues long. Trimming at V came to 5 bases and at J to 1 base, leaving 7 bases not matched to a gene. In DNA, the CDR3 is TGTGCCAGCAGTCCGGCGACTAGCGGGATATCCTACGAGCAGTACTTC. Encoded protein: CASSPATSGISYEQYF.

The CDR3 nucleotides are TGTGCCAGCAGTTACTCCGACGGTACTAACTATGGCTACACCTTC. Translating gives CASSYSDGTNYGYTF. This chain links TRBV6-5 with TRBJ1-2, with D unresolved. Trimming cost V 0 bases and J 0 bases, with 8 bases left between them. This CDR3 spans 15 amino acids. Germline CDR1 is MNHEY and CDR2 is SVGAGI.

The rearrangement uses TRBV19 and TRBJ1-1; 7 nucleotides align to TRBD1. V shed 5 bases and J 3 bases; nucleotides not matched to a gene: 9. Germline V gene lookup returns CDR1 LNHDA and CDR2 SQIVND (reference sequence). The CDR3 has 15 amino acids. The CDR3 here is CASSLTGTAYTEAFF. CDR3 DNA: TGTGCCAGTAGTCTGACCGGGACAGCCTACACTGAAGCTTTCTTT.

The V gene is TRBV7-9, the J gene TRBJ2-2, with TRBD1 matching 8 bases. The V segment lost 5 bases and the J segment 1 base; nucleotides outside the gene matches: 9. In germline, CDR1 is SEHNR, CDR2 FQNEAQ (reference sequence). The CDR3 sequence is 17 residues long. This chain's CDR3 is CASSPRQGRQNTGELFF. The DNA for the CDR3 is TGTGCCAGCAGCCCAAGACAGGGGCGACAGAACACCGGGGAGCTGTTTTTT.

The chain carries TRBV28 and TRBJ2-1; 10 nucleotides line up with TRBD2. The CDR3 covers 14 residues. Germline assignment: CDR1 MDHEN and CDR2 SYDVKM. Unmatched junction bases numbered 6, after V lost 5 bases and J lost 8 bases. CDR3 DNA sequence: TGTGCCAGCAGTCCCCAAGGGACTAGCGATGAGCAGTTCTTC. It specifies CASSPQGTSDEQFF. The variable domain in full, completed from reference TRBV28 and TRBJ2-1, reads DVKVTQSSRYLVKRTGEKVFLECVQDMDHENMFWYRQDPGLGLRLIYFSYDVKMKEKGDIPEGYSVSREKKERFSLILESASTNQTSMYLCASSPQGTSDEQFFGPGTRLTVL.

V and J are TRBV7-8 and TRBJ2-7; D ambiguous. This CDR3 spans 13 amino acids. The germline CDR1 and CDR2 sequences are SGHVS and FQNEAQ. V was clipped by 4 bases and J by 3 bases, with 10 bases between them. The CDR3 is CASSSDGYYEQYF. The CDR3 DNA sequence: TGTGCCAGCAGCTCGGACGGTTACTACGAGCAGTACTTC. The variable domain in full, completed from reference TRBV7-8 and TRBJ2-7, reads GAGVSQSPRYKVAKRGQDVALRCDPISGHVSLFWYQQALGQGPEFLTYFQNEAQLDKSGLPSDRFFAERPEGSVSTLKIQRTQQEDSAVYLCASSSDGYYEQYFGPGTRLTVT.